Below, 10 T cell receptor beta chains from the same sample are listed, as sequenced in a study of monozygotic twins with inflammatory bowel disease. TCRdb re-called the 5' RACE reads and shows each CDR3 protein once, DNA omitted. Across about 210,000 distinct CDR3 sequences, the top ten clones capture roughly 7.7% of the sample. The sequenced material came from blood. These receptors were taken from a human donor with ulcerative colitis or Crohn's disease, or a healthy co-twin of an affected twin (not recorded which).

The chain carries TRBV5-1 and TRBJ2-1; TCRdb lists TRBD2, though no DNA is available to test this call. The germline V gene has CDR1 SGHRS and CDR2 YFSETQ. The length of the CDR3 is 13 residues. The CDR3 loop is CASQLAGNNEQFF.

V and J are TRBV2 and TRBJ1-5; TCRdb's D call, TRBD1, is unchecked because there is no DNA. This CDR3 contains 16 residues. Germline CDR1 SNHLY, CDR2 FYNNEI. The CDR3 sequence is CASRPGQGGSNQPQHF.

The chain has TRBV28 and TRBJ2-3; absent DNA, TCRdb's TRBD2 call cannot be checked. CDR3 length: 18 amino acids. The germline CDR1 and CDR2 sequences are MDHEN and SYDVKM. CDR3: CASSGLWILMPSADTQYF.

This chain joins TRBV5-6 and TRBJ1-1; TCRdb's D call of TRBD1 is untestable without DNA. Germline V gene sequence: CDR1 SGHDT, CDR2 YYEEEE. The CDR3 is 14 amino acids. CDR3 amino acids: CASSQPLGAAEAFF.

The V and J genes are TRBV5-1 and TRBJ2-7; the TRBD2 assignment by TCRdb is unverifiable without DNA. Germline CDR1 and CDR2: SGHRS and YFSETQ. The CDR3 consists of 15 residues. The CDR3 reads CASSPTGGGSYEQYF.

This chain links TRBV5-6 with TRBJ2-7; the D gene TCRdb calls, TRBD2, cannot be checked with no DNA. There are 16 residues in the CDR3. Germline-derived CDR1 and CDR2 are SGHDT and YYEEEE. CDR3 residues: CASSLAAGLYSYEQYF.

CDR3 residues: CASGLPDGSPLHF. The gene calls are TRBV7-9 and TRBJ1-6. Germline CDR1 SEHNR, CDR2 FQNEAQ (reference sequence). The CDR3 is 13 residues long.

The chain recombines TRBV5-6 with TRBJ1-1. The CDR3 is 14 residues long. CDR1 and CDR2 (germline): SGHDT, YYEEEE. Here the CDR3 reads CASSLRFMNTEAFF. Filled out from reference TRBV5-6 and TRBJ1-1, the complete variable domain reads DAGVTQSPTHLIKTRGQQVTLRCSPKSGHDTVSWYQQALGQGPQFIFQYYEEEERQRGNFPDRFSGHQFPNYSSELNVNALLLGDSALYLCASSLRFMNTEAFFGQGTRLTVV.

The V gene is TRBV29-1, the J gene TRBJ1-1. Germline V lookup: CDR1 SQVTM, CDR2 ANQGSEA. The CDR3 covers 11 residues. The CDR3: CSVMGPTEAFF.

This rearrangement joins TRBV19 to TRBJ1-1; TCRdb returns TRBD1, unconfirmable since there is no DNA. Looked up from germline, CDR1 is LNHDA and CDR2 is SQIVND (reference sequence). This CDR3 has 16 residues. CDR3 in amino acids: CASSPRTGLSNTEAFF.